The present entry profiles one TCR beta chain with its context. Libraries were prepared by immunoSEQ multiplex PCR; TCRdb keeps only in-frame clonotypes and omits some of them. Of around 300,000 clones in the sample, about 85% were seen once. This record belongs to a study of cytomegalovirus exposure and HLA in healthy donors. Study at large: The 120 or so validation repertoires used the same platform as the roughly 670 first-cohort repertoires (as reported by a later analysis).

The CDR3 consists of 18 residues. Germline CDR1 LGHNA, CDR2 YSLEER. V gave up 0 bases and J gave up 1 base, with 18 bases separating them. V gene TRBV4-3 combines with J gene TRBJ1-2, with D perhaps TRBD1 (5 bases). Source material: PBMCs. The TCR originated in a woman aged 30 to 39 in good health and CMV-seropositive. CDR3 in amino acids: CASSQDMTRGDLNYGYTF. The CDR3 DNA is TGCGCCAGCAGCCAAGACATGACTCGGGGGGATCTTAACTATGGCTACACCTTC.